Only one count was recorded for the clone carrying this T cell receptor (beta chain). Assignment of participants to cohorts was predicated upon participant-reported clinical history. The data are from a study of blood T cell repertoires in COVID-19. As handled by the study authors: Estimation of nucleated cell counts relied on the amplification of reference gene primers. The assay was immunoSEQ multiplex PCR, and TCRdb's table has in-frame clones only and misses some. V, J and clone size were drawn from that table, and D and trimming were deduced from the DNA. The sample holds about 160,000 clones, 81% seen once. This TCR was recovered from a woman in her thirties or forties with acute COVID-19. The source material was PBMCs or T cells enriched from blood (not recorded which).

The CDR3 coding sequence is TGTGCCAGCAGCAAAACTAGCGGGAGGGCCCCAGATACGCAGTATTTT. This translates into CASSKTSGRAPDTQYF. The chain joins TRBV7-8 to TRBJ2-3; TRBD2 agrees at 13 bases. The germline V gene has CDR1 SGHVS and CDR2 FQNEAQ. The CDR3 consists of 16 residues. V was pared by 5 bases and J by 4 bases, with 6 bases of the junction left unmatched.